This T cell receptor (beta chain) stems from a study of blood T cell repertoires in COVID-19. The wider study: In each case, the material was cDNA or gDNA derived from T cells, B-cell-depleted T cells, or PBMCs.

CDR1 is SGHTA and CDR2 is FQGNSA in the germline V gene. The trim removed 4 bases at V and 4 bases at J, leaving 7 bases unmatched. The length of the CDR3 is 15 residues. Study processing details: By means of reference gene primer amplification, nucleated cell counts were estimated. TCRdb's copy holds only in-frame clones and misses some; the assay was immunoSEQ multiplex PCR. That table gives V, J and clone size, and the DNA gave D and trimming. The table lists under 250,000 clones, around nine tenths of them singletons, with under 2% in the top ten. The sequence came from a woman in her fifties or sixties who had recovered from COVID-19. The chain uses TRBV7-2 and TRBJ1-3; TRBD1 matches 7 bases. The sequencing sample was made of peripheral blood. The CDR3 nucleotides read TGTGCCAGCAGCTCATACAGGGGTTCAGGAAACACCATATATTTT. Translation gives CASSSYRGSGNTIYF.